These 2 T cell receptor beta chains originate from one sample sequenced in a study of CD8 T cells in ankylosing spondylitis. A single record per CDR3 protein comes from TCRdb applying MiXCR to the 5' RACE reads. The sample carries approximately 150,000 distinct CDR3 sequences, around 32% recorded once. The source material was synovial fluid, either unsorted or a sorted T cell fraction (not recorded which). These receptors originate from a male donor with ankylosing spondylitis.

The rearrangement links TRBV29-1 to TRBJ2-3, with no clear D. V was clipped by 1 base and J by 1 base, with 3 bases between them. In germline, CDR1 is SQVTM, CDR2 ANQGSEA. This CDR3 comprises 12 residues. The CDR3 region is CSVEAGTDTQYF. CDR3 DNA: TGCAGCGTTGAAGCTGGCACAGATACGCAGTATTTT.

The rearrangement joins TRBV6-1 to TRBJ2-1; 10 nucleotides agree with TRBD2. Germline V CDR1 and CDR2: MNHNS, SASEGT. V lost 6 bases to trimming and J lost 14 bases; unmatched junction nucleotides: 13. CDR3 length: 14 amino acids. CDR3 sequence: CASRDPGTSDSKFF. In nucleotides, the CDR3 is TGTGCCAGCAGGGACCCCGGGACTAGCGATTCAAAGTTCTTC.